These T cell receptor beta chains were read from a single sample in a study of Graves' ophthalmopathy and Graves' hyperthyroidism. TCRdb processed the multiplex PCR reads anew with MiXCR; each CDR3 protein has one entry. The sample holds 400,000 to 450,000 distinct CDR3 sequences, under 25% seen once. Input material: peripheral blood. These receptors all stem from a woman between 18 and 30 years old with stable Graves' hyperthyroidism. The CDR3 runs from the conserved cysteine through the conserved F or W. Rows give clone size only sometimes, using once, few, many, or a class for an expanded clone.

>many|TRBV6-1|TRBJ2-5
CASSRGTLGETQYF
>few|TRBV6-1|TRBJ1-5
CASSPTVINQPQHF
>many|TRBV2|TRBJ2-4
CASSVAGKDIQYF
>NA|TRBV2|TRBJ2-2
CASSDTGPGELFF
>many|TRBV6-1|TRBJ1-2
CASSEGGGNGGYGYTF
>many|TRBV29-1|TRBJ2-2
CSVGGAGELFF
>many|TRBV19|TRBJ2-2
CASKGGTDTGELFF
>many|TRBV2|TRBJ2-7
CASRPLAGTYEQYF
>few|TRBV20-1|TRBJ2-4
CSARVGGAQNIKYF
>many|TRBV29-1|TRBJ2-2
CSVNGRGTGELFF
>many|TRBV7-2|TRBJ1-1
CASSLLLILRGTRLNTEAFF
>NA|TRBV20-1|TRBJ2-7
CSATHPPEHYF
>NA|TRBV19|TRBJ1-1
CASKSVPNTEAFF
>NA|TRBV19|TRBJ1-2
CASSLGRVYYGHTF
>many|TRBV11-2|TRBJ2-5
CASSLEGQGETQYF
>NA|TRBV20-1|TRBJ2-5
CSVRETQYF
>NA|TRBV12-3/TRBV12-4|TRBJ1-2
CASSFRRLANYGYTF
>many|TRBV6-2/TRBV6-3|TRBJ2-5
CASSHGTRMGETQYF
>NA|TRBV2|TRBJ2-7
CATRDRGDEQYF
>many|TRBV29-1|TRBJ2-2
CSVANTGELFF
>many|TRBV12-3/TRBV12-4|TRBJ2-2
CASLRGNTGELFF
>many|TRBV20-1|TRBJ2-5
CSALELAGPGTSMQETQYF
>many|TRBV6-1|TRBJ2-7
CASTPPGSSYEQYF
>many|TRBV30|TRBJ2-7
CAWSDRGYSYEQYF
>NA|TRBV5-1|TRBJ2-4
CASSSAAGLGNIQYF
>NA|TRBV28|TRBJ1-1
CASNKDPGYMNTEAFF
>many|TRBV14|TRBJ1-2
CASSQTGVNYGYTF
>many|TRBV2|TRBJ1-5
CASSRGFSNQPQHF
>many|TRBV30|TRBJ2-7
CAWGQTSGPYEQYF
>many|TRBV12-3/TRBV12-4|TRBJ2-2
CASSRGLAGIGELFF
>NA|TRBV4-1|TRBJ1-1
CASSPLGAVEAFF